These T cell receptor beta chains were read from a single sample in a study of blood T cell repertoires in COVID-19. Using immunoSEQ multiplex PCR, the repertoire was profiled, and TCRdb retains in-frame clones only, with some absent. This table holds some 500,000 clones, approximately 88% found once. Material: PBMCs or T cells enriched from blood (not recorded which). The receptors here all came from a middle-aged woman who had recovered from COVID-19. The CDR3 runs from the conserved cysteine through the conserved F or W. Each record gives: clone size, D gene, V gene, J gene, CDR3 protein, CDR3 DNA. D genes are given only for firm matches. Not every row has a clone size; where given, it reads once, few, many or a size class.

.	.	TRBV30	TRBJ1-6	CAWMAVTIYNSPLHF	TGTGCCTGGATGGCCGTGACAATCTATAATTCACCCCTCCACTTT
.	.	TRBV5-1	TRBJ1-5	CASSLAGGDQPQHF	TGCGCCAGCAGCTTGGCCGGAGGGGATCAGCCCCAGCATTTT
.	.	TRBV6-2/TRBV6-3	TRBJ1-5	CASSALTDSNQPQHF	TGTGCCAGCAGTGCCCTGACAGATAGCAATCAGCCCCAGCATTTT
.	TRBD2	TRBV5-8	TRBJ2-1	CASSSSGLATYNEQFF	TGTGCCAGCAGCTCCTCGGGACTAGCTACGTACAATGAGCAGTTCTTC
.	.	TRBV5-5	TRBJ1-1	CASSLYQGMNTEAFF	TGTGCCAGCAGCTTGTATCAGGGGATGAACACTGAAGCTTTCTTT
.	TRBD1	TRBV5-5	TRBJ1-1	CASRSGQGAERTEAFF	TGTGCCAGCAGATCGGGACAGGGGGCGGAAAGAACTGAAGCTTTCTTT
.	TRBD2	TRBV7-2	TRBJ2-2	CASSFAGGLGTGELFF	TGTGCCAGCAGCTTTGCGGGAGGGCTGGGCACCGGGGAGCTGTTTTTT
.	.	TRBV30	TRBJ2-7	CAWSAGISYEQYF	TGTGCCTGGTCGGCAGGGATTTCCTACGAGCAGTACTTC
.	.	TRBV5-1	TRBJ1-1	CASSRFDRKDEAFF	TGCGCCAGCAGTCGGTTTGACAGGAAAGATGAAGCTTTCTTT
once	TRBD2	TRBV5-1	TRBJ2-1	CASSSTGTSGRALPSEQFF	TGCGCCAGCAGCTCCACCGGGACTAGCGGGAGGGCCCTACCTAGTGAGCAGTTCTTC
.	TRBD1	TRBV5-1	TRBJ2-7	CASSRDRASGQYF	TGCGCCAGCAGCCGGGACAGGGCGTCCGGGCAGTACTTC
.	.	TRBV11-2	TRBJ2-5	CASSRGWEETQYF	TGTGCCAGCAGTCGGGGGTGGGAAGAGACCCAGTACTTC
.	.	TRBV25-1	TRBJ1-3	CASKDSISGNTIYF	TGTGCCAGTAAGGACTCTATCTCTGGAAACACCATATATTTT
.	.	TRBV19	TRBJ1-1	CASSKNRNTEAFF	TGTGCCAGTAGTAAAAACAGGAACACTGAAGCTTTCTTT
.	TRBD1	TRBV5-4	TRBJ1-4	CASSLDPRQGAEEKLFF	TGTGCCAGCAGCTTGGACCCCCGACAGGGGGCGGAAGAAAAACTGTTTTTT
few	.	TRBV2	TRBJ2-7	CASSDEGYEQYF	TGTGCCAGCAGTGATGAGGGCTACGAGCAGTACTTC
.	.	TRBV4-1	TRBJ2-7	CASSQERDSRGEQYF	TGCGCCAGCAGCCAAGAGAGGGACTCTCGAGGGGAGCAGTACTTC
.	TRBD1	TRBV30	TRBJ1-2	CAGQTGTGLSNYGYTF	TGTGCCGGACAAACCGGGACAGGGCTATCTAACTATGGCTACACCTTC
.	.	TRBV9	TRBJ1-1	CASSVDPRGGLRTEAFF	TGTGCCAGCAGCGTAGATCCGCGCGGGGGCTTACGCACTGAAGCTTTCTTT
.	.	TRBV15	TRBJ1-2	CATSRDPLAAESGYTF	TGTGCCACCAGCAGAGACCCTCTGGCGGCCGAGAGTGGCTACACCTTC
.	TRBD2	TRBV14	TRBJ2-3	CASSPQLAGGPQYF	TGTGCCAGCAGCCCTCAACTAGCGGGAGGGCCCCAGTATTTT
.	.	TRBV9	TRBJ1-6	CASSGGGYNSPLHF	TGTGCCAGCAGCGGCGGGGGGTATAATTCACCCCTCCACTTT
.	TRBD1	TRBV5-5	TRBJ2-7	CASSPTGVREQYF	TGTGCCAGCAGCCCGACAGGGGTTCGGGAGCAGTACTTC
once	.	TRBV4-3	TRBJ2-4	CASSQGLWTAQGGHIQYF	TGCGCCAGCAGCCAAGGCCTATGGACGGCGCAGGGTGGACACATTCAGTACTTC
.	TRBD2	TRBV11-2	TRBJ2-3	CASSPFSGRTDTQYF	TGTGCCAGCAGCCCTTTTAGCGGGAGGACAGATACGCAGTATTTT
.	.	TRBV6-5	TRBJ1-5	CASRKTGFGQPQHF	TGTGCCAGCAGGAAAACAGGGTTCGGTCAGCCCCAGCATTTT
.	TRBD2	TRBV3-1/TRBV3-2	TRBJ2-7	CASSRGDYPYEQYF	TGTGCCAGCAGCCGGGGGGACTATCCCTACGAGCAGTACTTC
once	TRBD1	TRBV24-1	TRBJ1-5	CATSDPGQDQPQHF	TGTGCCACCAGTGATCCAGGACAGGATCAGCCCCAGCATTTT
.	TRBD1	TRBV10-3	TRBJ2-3	CATRQGPDTQYF	TGTGCCACAAGACAGGGGCCAGATACGCAGTATTTT
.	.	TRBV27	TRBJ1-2	CASSLTGYYGYTF	TGTGCCAGCAGCCTGACAGGCTACTATGGCTACACCTTC
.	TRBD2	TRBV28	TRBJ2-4	CASSPATWKAGGPQNIQYF	TGTGCCAGCAGTCCCGCCACTTGGAAAGCGGGAGGGCCCCAAAACATTCAGTACTTC
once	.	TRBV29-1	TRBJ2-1	CSVEVPSSYNEQFF	TGCAGCGTTGAGGTTCCCAGCTCCTACAATGAGCAGTTCTTC
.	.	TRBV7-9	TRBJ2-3	CASSLRLRNTDTQYF	TGTGCCAGCAGCCTTCGACTTCGGAACACAGATACGCAGTATTTT
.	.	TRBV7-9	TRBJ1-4	CASSLVSANEKLFF	TGTGCCAGCAGCTTAGTCTCTGCGAATGAAAAACTGTTTTTT
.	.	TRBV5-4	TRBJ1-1	CASSLGGRHSVWTEAFF	TGTGCCAGCAGCTTGGGAGGGCGTCATTCGGTTTGGACTGAAGCTTTCTTT